This T cell receptor beta chain was observed in a study of cytomegalovirus exposure and HLA in healthy donors. The study's findings and limits: Under in vitro conditions, three CMV-associated chains were confirmed as specific for CMV antigens. The tendency of first-cohort TCR clusters to co-occur in the 130 or so validation repertoires was identified by a subsequent analysis. According to reports, the classifier identified cytomegalovirus status with high specificity and sensitivity.

The donors formed part of the roughly 110-subject validation cohort, distinct from the roughly 640-subject first cohort. V was trimmed by 8 bases and J by 5 bases, leaving 15 bases between them. Germline-derived CDR1 and CDR2 are MNHNY and SVGAGI (reference sequence). The CDR3 runs 14 residues. Sequencing used immunoSEQ multiplex PCR; TCRdb keeps in-frame clones, though not all of them. Altogether approximately 150,000 clones are present, around 90% being singletons, with the ten largest covering under 5%. On this clone: The antigen is undetermined.

This TCR was recovered from a man aged 18 to 30 in good health and CMV-seropositive. Sample: PBMCs. This chain uses TRBV6-6 with TRBJ1-4; D is uncertain. CDR3 amino acids: CASAGRGENEKLFF. DNA for the CDR3: TGTGCCAGCGCCGGGCGGGGTGAGAATGAAAAACTGTTTTTT.